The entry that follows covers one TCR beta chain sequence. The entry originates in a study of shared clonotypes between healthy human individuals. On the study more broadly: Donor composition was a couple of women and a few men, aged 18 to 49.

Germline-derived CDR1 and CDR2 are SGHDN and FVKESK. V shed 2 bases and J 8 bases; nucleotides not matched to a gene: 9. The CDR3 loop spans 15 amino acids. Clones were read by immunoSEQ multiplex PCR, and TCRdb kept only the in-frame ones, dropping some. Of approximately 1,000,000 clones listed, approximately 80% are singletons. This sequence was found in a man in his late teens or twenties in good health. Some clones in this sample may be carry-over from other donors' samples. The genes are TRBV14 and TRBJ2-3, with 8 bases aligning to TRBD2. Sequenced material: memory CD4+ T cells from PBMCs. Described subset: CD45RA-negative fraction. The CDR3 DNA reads TGTGCCAGCAGCCAACAAGCCGGGAGGGGTGGTACGCAGTATTTT. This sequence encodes CASSQQAGRGGTQYF. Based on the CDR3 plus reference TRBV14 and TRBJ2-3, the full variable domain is EAGVTQFPSHSVIEKGQTVTLRCDPISGHDNLYWYRRVMGKEIKFLLHFVKESKQDESGMPNNRFLAERTGGTYSTLKVQPAELEDSGVYFCASSQQAGRGGTQYFGPGTRLTVL.